Listed here are 10 T cell receptor beta chains from one sample, sequenced in a study of blood T cells in healthy people across ages (dated by TCRdb to between 2014 and 2017). Library creation used 5' RACE. The sequencer was an Illumina HiSeq 2500. The second PCR ran for about 6 to 11 cycles and used a J-beta primer mix along with a sample-barcoded 5' primer. The raw public data were reprocessed by TCRdb itself: fastp quality trimming at Q25, MiXCR clonotype calling, in-frame beta chains only. Each entry is one CDR3 protein sequence, shown with its most common DNA and genes. A total of around 780,000 distinct CDR3 sequences appear in this sample, more than 25% of them only once. Clones ranked in the top ten supply about 3% of the sample. These data were also filed under a second study, of T cells of mothers and their children.

The sequenced sample consisted of blood. These receptors all come from a boy aged 5-17 years in good health.

This chain connects TRBV7-9 to TRBJ2-5, with 14 bases identical to TRBD2. V shed 5 bases, J shed 2 bases, and the junction held 7 bases outside the gene matches. There are 17 residues in the CDR3. The germline CDR1 and CDR2 sequences are SEHNR and FQNEAQ (reference sequence). For the CDR3, the DNA is TGTGCCAGCAGCACGGGACTAGCGGGGGTGCTTCAAGAGACCCAGTACTTC. It is translated as CASSTGLAGVLQETQYF.

The V call is TRBV27, the J call TRBJ2-1; D ambiguous. The DNA end is more similar to TRBJ2-7, so the J call may be wrong. From germline, CDR1 is MNHEY and CDR2 SMNVEV (reference sequence). The CDR3 runs 16 residues. In DNA form, the CDR3 reads TGTGCCAGCAGTCCTATTCCGGGTCCCCGTTGGGAAGAGCAGTACTTC. Its protein is CASSPIPGPRWEEQYF.

This clonotype was observed a few times. The chain uses TRBV20-1 and TRBJ1-1; D perhaps matches TRBD1 (5 bases). V was clipped by 5 bases and J by 6 bases, with 16 bases between them. Germline CDR1 reads DFQATT; CDR2 reads SNEGSKA (reference sequence). The CDR3 extends over 13 amino acids. CDR3 amino acids: CSAQDRTTSEAFF. The CDR3 DNA sequence: TGCAGTGCTCAAGACAGAACAACGTCTGAAGCTTTCTTT.

The chain is built from TRBV11-2 and TRBJ2-7; TRBD2 matches 10 bases. The CDR3 spans 19 residues. CDR1 is SGHAT, CDR2 FQNNGV, per germline. V lost 1 base, J lost 2 bases, and 14 bases stayed unmatched. The CDR3 bases are TGTGCCAGCAGCTTAGGAAGAGCGGGGGGGCGAAAGAGTCCCTACGAGCAGTACTTC. Its translation is CASSLGRAGGRKSPYEQYF.

This chain uses TRBV3-1 with TRBJ2-5; 12 nucleotides align to TRBD2. The germline V gene has CDR1 LGHDT and CDR2 YNNKEL (reference sequence). The V and J ends lost 0 bases and 9 bases, in that order; junction bases with no gene match: 8. The CDR3 covers 16 residues. The CDR3 DNA is TGTGCCAGCAGCCAAGATCGGACTAGCGGGGCCGAGGCCCAGTACTTC. Its protein product is CASSQDRTSGAEAQYF.

The chain couples TRBV30 to TRBJ1-2; no definite D call. CDR1 is GTSNPN and CDR2 is SVGIG in the germline V gene (reference sequence). The ends were cut back, 2 bases at V and 6 bases at J, with 10 bases in the middle. The CDR3 consists of 12 residues. The DNA for the CDR3 is TGTGCCTGGAGTAGAGTCGTGGATGGCTACACCTTC. It specifies CAWSRVVDGYTF.

There are a few counts of this clonotype. The chain uses TRBV29-1 and TRBJ2-1, with TRBD1 identical over 8 bases. TRBJ2-7 explains the end of the DNA better; the J call may be wrong. This CDR3 has 13 amino acids. From germline, CDR1 is SQVTM and CDR2 ANQGSEA. CDR3 amino acids: CSGLDREAYEQYF. CDR3 DNA: TGCAGCGGGCTGGACAGGGAAGCGTACGAGCAGTACTTC.

The chain links TRBV7-9 to TRBJ1-3; D unresolved. V was trimmed by 5 bases and J by 2 bases, leaving 10 bases between them. The CDR3 runs to 14 residues. Germline V lookup: CDR1 SEHNR, CDR2 FQNEAQ (reference sequence). The CDR3 loop is CASSLERTGNTIYF. The DNA of the CDR3 is TGTGCCAGCAGCCTGGAGAGGACTGGAAACACCATATATTTT.

The chain employs TRBV3-1 and TRBJ2-1; D is uncertain. Per the germline V gene, CDR1 is LGHDT and CDR2 is YNNKEL (reference sequence). This CDR3 is built from 13 residues. Trimming removed 0 bases at V and 12 bases at J, with 12 bases between. The CDR3 DNA is TGTGCCAGCAGCCAAGAATCCAGCAGATCGCAGTTCTTC. As protein: CASSQESSRSQFF.

This clonotype has a handful of counts. The genes are TRBV12-3 or TRBV12-4 and TRBJ2-4; 9 bases fit TRBD2. J lost 2 bases, V lost 4 bases, and 9 bases had no gene match. This CDR3 has 17 amino acids. The CDR3 region is CASSSALAGITKNIQYF. Here the CDR3 DNA reads TGTGCCAGCAGTTCAGCCCTAGCGGGAATAACCAAAAACATTCAGTACTTC.